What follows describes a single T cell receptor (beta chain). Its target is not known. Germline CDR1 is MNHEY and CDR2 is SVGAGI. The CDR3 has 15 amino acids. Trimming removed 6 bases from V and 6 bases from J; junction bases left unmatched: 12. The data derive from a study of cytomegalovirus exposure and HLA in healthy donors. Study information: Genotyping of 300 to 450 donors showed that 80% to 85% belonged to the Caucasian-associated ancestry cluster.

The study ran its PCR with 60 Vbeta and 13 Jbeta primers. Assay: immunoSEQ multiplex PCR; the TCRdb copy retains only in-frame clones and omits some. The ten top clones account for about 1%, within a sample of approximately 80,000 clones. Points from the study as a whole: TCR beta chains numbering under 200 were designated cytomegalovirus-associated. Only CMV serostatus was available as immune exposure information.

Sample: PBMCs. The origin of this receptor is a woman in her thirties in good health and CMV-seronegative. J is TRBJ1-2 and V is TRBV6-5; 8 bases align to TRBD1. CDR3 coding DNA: TGTGCCAGCAGGGTCATATCGCAGGGGGCGCATGGCTACACCTTC. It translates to CASRVISQGAHGYTF.